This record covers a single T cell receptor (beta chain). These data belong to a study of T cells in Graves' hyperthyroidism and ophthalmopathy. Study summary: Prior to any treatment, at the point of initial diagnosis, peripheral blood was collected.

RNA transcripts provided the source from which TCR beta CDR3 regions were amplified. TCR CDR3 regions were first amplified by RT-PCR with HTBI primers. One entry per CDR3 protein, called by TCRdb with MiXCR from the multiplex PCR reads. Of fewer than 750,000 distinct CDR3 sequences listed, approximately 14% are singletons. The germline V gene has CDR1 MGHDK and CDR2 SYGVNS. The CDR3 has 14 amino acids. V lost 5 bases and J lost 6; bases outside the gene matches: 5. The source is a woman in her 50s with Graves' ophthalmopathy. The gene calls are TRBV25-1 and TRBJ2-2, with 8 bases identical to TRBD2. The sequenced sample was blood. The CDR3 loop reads CASSTPGLAGELFF. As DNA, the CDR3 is TGTGCCAGCAGTACACCGGGACTAGCCGGGGAGCTGTTTTTT. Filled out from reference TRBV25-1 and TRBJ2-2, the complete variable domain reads EADIYQTPRYLVIGTGKKITLECSQTMGHDKMYWYQQDPGMELHLIHYSYGVNSTEKGDLSSESTVSRIRTEHFPLTLESARPSHTSQYLCASSTPGLAGELFFGEGSRLTVL.